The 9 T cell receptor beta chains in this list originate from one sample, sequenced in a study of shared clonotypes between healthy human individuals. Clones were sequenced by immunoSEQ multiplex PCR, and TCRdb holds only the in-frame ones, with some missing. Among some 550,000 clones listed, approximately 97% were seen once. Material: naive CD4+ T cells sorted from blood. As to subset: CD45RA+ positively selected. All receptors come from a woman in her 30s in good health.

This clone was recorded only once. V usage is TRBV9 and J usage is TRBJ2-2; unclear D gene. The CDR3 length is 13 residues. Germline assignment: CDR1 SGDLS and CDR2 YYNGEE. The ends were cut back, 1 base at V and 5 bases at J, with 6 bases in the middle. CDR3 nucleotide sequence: TGTGCCAGCAGCGTAAGCAGAACCGGGGAGCTGTTTTTT. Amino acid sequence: CASSVSRTGELFF.

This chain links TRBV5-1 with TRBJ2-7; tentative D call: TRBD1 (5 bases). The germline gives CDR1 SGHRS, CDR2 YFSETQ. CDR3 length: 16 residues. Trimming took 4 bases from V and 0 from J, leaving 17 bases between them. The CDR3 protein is CASSPRTDISSYEQYF. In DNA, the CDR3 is TGCGCCAGCAGCCCCCGTACGGACATCAGCTCCTACGAGCAGTACTTC.

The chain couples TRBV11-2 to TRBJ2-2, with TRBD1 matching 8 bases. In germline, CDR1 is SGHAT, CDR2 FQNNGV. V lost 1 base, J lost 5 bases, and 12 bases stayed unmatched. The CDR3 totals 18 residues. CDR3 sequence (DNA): TGTGCCAGCAGCTTAGGACAGGGGATGGTCGTGGGGACCGGGGAGCTGTTTTTT. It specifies CASSLGQGMVVGTGELFF.

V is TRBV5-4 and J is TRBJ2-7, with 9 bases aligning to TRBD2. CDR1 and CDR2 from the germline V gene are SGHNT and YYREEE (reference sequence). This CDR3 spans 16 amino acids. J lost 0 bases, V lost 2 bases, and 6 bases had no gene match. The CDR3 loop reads CASSLFGTSISYEQYF. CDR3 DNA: TGTGCCAGCAGCTTATTTGGGACTAGCATCTCCTACGAGCAGTACTTC.

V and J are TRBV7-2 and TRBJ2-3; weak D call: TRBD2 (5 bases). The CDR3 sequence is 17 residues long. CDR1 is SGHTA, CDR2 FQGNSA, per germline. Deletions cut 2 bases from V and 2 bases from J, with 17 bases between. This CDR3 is CASSLRGRLHLTDTQYF. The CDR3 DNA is TGTGCCAGCAGCTTAAGAGGGCGGCTGCACCTCACAGATACGCAGTATTTT.

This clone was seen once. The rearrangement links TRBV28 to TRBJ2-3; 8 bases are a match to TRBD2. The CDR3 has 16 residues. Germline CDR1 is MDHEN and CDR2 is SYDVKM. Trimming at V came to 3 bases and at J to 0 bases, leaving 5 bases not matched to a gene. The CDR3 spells CASSFRSGTSTDTQYF. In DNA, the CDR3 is TGTGCCAGCAGTTTCCGTAGCGGGACTAGCACAGATACGCAGTATTTT.

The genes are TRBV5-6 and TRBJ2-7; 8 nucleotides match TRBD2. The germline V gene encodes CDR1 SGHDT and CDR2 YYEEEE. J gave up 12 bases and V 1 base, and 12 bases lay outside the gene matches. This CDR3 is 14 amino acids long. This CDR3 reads CASSLRTSRLGLYF. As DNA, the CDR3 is TGTGCCAGCAGCTTGCGGACTAGCAGGCTGGGTCTGTACTTC.

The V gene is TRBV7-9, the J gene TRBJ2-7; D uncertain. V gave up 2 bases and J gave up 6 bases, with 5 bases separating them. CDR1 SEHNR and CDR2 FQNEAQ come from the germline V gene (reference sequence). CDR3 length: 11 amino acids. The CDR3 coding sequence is TGTGCCAGCAGCTTAACGTCCGAGCAGTACTTC. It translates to CASSLTSEQYF.

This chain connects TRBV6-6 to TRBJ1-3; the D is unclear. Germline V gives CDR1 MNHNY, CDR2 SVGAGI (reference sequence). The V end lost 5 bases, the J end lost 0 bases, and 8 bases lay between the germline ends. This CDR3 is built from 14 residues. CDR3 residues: CASSPAGSGNTIYF. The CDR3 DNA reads TGTGCCAGCAGTCCCGCCGGCTCTGGAAACACCATATATTTT.